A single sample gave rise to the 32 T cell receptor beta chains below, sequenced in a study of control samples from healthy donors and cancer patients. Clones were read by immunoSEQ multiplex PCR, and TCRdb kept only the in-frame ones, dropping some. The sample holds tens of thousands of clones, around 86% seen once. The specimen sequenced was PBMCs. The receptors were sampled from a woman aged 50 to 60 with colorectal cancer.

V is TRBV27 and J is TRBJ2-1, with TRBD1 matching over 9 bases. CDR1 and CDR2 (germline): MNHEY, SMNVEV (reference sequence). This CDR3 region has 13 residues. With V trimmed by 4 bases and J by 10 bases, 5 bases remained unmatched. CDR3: CASSSRDRGEQFF. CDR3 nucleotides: TGTGCCAGCAGTTCGCGCGACAGGGGGGAGCAGTTCTTC.

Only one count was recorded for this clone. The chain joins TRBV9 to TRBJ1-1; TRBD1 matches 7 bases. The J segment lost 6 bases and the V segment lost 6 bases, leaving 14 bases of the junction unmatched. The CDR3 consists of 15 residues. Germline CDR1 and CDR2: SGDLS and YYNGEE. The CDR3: CASNSGGGGSAEAFF. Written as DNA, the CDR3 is TGTGCCAGCAACTCAGGAGGGGGCGGGAGCGCTGAAGCTTTCTTT. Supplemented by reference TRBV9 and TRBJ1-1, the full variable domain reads DSGVTQTPKHLITATGQRVTLRCSPRSGDLSVYWYQQSLDQGLQFLIQYYNGEERAKGNILERFSAQQFPDLHSELNLSSLELGDSALYFCASNSGGGGSAEAFFGQGTRLTVV.

CDR3 in amino acids: CASSQGSRDRGETQYF. The CDR3 DNA follows: TGTGCCAGCAGCCAAGGGTCCCGGGACAGGGGTGAGACCCAGTACTTC. This chain connects TRBV3-1 (or the pseudogene TRBV3-2) to TRBJ2-5; 10 bases are a match to TRBD1. The germline gives CDR1 LGHDT, CDR2 YNNKEL (reference sequence). V lost 1 base to trimming and J lost 5 bases; unmatched junction nucleotides: 7. The CDR3 contains 16 residues.

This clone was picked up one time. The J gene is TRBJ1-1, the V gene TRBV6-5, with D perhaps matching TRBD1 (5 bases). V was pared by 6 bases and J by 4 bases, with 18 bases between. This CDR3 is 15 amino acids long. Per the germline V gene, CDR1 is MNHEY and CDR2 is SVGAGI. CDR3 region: CASRTPGSRGTEAFF. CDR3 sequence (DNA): TGTGCCAGCAGAACTCCGGGGTCGAGGGGCACTGAAGCTTTCTTT.

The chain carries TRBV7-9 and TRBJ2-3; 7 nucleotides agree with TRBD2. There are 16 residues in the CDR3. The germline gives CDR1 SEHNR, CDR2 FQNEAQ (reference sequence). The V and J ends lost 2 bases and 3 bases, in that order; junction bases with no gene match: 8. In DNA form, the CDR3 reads TGTGCCAGCAGCTTATTCCCCGCGGGAGCGACAGATACGCAGTATTTT. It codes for CASSLFPAGATDTQYF.

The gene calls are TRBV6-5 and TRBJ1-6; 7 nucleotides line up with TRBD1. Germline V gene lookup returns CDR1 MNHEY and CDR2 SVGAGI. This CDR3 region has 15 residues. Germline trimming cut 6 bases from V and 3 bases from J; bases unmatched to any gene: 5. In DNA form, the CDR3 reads TGTGCCAGCAGCGGTGGACAGGTCTATAATTCACCCCTCCACTTT. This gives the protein CASSGGQVYNSPLHF.

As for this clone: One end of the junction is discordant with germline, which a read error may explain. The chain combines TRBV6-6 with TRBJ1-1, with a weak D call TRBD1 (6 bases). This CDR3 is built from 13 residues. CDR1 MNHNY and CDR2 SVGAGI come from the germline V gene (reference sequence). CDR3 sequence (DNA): TGTGCCAGCAGTTACAGCGGACAGCCTGAGGCTTTCTTT. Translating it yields CASSYSGQPEAFF.

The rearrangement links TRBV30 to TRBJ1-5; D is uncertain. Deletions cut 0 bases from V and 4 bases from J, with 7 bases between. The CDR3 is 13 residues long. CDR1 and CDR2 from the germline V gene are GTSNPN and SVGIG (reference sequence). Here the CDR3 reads CAWSVNGNQPQHF. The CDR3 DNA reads TGTGCCTGGAGTGTAAACGGTAATCAGCCCCAGCATTTT.

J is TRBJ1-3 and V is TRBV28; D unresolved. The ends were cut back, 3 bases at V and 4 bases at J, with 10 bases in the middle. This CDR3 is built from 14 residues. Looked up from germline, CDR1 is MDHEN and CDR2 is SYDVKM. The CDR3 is CASSFANSGNTIYF. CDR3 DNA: TGTGCCAGCAGTTTTGCCAATTCAGGAAACACCATATATTTT.

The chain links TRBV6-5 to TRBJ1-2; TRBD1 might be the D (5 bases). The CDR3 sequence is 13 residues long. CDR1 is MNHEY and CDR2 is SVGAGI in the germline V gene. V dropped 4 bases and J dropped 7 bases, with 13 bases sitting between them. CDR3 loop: CASSSRGGGGYTF. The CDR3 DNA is TGTGCCAGCAGTTCCAGAGGTGGGGGTGGCTACACCTTC.

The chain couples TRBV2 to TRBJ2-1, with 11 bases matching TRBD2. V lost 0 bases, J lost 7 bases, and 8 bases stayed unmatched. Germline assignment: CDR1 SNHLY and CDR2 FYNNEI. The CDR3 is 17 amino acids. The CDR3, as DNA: TGTGCCAGCAGTGAAGCGCTTGAGGTAGCGGGGGGGAATGAGCAGTTCTTC. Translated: CASSEALEVAGGNEQFF.

The chain's CDR3 is CASRANSYEQYV. CDR3 DNA: TGCGCCAGCAGGGCCAACTCCTACGAGCAGTACGTC. The chain combines TRBV10-2 with TRBJ2-7; no definite D call. Trimming pared 6 bases from V and 0 bases from J, leaving 6 bases between. This CDR3 has 12 amino acids. In germline, CDR1 is WSHSY, CDR2 SAAADI.

CDR3 amino acids: CASSPQEAFF. CDR3 coding DNA: TGTGCCAGCAGCCCACAAGAAGCTTTCTTT. The chain carries TRBV7-2 and TRBJ1-1; the D is unclear. The CDR3 runs 10 residues. From germline, CDR1 is SGHTA and CDR2 FQGNSA. V was shortened by 5 bases and J by 8 bases, with 6 bases between the two germline ends. The full variable domain, completed using reference TRBV7-2 and TRBJ1-1, is GAGVSQSPSNKVTEKGKDVELRCDPISGHTALYWYRQSLGQGLEFLIYFQGNSAPDKSGLPSDRFSAERTGGSVSTLTIQRTQQEDSAVYLCASSPQEAFFGQGTRLTVV.

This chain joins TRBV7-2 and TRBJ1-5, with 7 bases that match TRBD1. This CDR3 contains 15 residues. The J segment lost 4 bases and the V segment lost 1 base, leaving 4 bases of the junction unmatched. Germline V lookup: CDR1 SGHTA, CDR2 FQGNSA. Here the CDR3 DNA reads TGTGCCAGCAGCTTAGGTGGGACAGCTAATCAGCCCCAGCATTTT. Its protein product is CASSLGGTANQPQHF.

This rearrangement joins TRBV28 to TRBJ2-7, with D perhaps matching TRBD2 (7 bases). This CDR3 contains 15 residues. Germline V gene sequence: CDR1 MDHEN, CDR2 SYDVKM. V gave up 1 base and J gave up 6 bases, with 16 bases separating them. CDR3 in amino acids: CASSLSRTAGSEQYV. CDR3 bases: TGTGCCAGCAGTTTATCGCGGACAGCGGGGAGCGAGCAGTACGTC.

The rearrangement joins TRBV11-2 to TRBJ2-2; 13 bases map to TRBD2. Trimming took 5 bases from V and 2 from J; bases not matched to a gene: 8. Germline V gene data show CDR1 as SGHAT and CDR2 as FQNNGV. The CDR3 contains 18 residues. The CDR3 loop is CASSPGLAGALNTGELFF. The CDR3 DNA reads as TGTGCCAGCAGCCCTGGACTAGCGGGGGCCCTCAACACCGGGGAGCTGTTTTTT.

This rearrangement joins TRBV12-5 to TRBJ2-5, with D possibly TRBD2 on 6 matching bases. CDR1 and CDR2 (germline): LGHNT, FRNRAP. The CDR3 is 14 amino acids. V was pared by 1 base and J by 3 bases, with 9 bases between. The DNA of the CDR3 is TGTGCTAGTGGTTTGGCTGGGACTGAAGAGACCCAGTACTTC. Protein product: CASGLAGTEETQYF.

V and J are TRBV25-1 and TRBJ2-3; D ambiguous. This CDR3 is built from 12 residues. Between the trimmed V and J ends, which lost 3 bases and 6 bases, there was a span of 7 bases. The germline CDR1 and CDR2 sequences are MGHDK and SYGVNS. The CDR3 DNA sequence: TGTGCCAGCAGTGACTCCAGGGATACGCAGTATTTT. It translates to CASSDSRDTQYF.

The CDR3 DNA is TGTGCCAGGGAGTGCGACCGCGGGACAGGGCGCTCCTACGAGCAGTACGTC. Its translation: CARECDRGTGRSYEQYV. V and J are TRBV18 and TRBJ2-7; 9 nucleotides match TRBD1. J gave up 0 bases and V 9 bases, and 15 bases lay outside the gene matches. Germline V lookup: CDR1 KGHSH, CDR2 LQKENI. The CDR3 runs to 17 residues.

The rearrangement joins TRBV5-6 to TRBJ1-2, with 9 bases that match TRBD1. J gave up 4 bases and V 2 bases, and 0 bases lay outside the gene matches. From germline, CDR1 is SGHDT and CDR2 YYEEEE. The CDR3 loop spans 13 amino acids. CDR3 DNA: TGTGCCAGCAGCTTACAGGGGGCCTATGGCTACACCTTC. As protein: CASSLQGAYGYTF.

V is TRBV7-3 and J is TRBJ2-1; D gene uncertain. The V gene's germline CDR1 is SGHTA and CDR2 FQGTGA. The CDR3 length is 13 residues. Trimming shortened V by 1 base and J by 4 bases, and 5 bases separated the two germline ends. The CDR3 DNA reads TGTGCCAGCAGCTTAAACGAGTACAATGAGCAGTTCTTC. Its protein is CASSLNEYNEQFF.

As DNA, the CDR3 is TGTGCCAGCAGCCGCCCACCCACCGTCGAAGCTTTCTTT. Amino acid sequence: CASSRPPTVEAFF. J is TRBJ1-1 and V is TRBV7-9, with D uncertain. The CDR3 is 13 amino acids. V was shortened by 5 bases and J by 8 bases, with 15 bases between the two germline ends. Germline lookup yields CDR1 SEHNR and CDR2 FQNEAQ (reference sequence).

The CDR3 protein is CASSLVGGSYEQYV. In DNA form, the CDR3 reads TGTGCCAGCAGCTTGGTAGGGGGTTCCTACGAGCAGTACGTC. The chain has TRBV5-6 and TRBJ2-7, with D perhaps matching TRBD1 (6 bases). The CDR3 runs 14 residues. V dropped 0 bases and J dropped 1 base, with 8 bases sitting between them. Germline-derived CDR1 and CDR2 are SGHDT and YYEEEE.

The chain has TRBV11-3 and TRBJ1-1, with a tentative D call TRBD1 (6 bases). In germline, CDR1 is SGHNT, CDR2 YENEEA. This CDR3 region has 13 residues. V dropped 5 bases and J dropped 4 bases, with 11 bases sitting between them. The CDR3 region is CASSGGGSTEAFF. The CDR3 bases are TGTGCCAGCAGCGGCGGGGGCAGCACTGAAGCTTTCTTT.

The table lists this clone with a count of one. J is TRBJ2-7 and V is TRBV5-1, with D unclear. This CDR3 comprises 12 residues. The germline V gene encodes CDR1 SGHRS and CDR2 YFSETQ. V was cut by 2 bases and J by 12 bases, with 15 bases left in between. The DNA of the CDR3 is TGCGCCAGCAGCTTAACAAAGGTGGGTCGGTACGTC. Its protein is CASSLTKVGRYV.

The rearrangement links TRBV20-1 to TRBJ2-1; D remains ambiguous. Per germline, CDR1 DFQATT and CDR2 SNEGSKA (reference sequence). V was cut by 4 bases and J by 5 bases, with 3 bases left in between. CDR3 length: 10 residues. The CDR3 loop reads CSATNNEQFF. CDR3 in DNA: TGCAGTGCTACTAACAATGAGCAGTTCTTC.

The CDR3 reads CASSPDGGHGCEQYV. As DNA, the CDR3 is TGTGCCAGCAGTCCCGATGGGGGCCACGGCTGCGAGCAGTACGTC. The chain uses TRBV28 and TRBJ2-7, with a tentative D call TRBD1 (6 bases). Germline V CDR1 and CDR2: MDHEN, SYDVKM. V was cut by 5 bases and J by 6 bases, with 20 bases left in between. CDR3 length equals 15 residues.

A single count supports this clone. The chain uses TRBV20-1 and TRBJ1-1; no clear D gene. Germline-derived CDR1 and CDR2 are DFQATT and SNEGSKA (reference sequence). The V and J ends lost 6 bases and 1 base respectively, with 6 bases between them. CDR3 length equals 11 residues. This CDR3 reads CSAEGNTEAFF. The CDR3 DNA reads TGCAGTGCAGAGGGGAACACTGAAGCTTTCTTT.

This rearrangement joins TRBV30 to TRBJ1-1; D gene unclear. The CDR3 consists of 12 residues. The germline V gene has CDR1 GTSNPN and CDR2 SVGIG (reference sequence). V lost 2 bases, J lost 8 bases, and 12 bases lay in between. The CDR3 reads CAWSRRTGEAFF. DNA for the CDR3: TGTGCCTGGAGTCGTCGGACTGGAGAAGCTTTCTTT.

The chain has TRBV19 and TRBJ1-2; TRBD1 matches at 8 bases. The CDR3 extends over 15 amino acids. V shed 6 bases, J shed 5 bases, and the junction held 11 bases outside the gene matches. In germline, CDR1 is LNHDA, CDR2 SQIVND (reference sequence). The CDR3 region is CASSPTGEEAYGYTF. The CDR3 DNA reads TGTGCCAGTAGCCCGACAGGGGAGGAGGCATATGGCTACACCTTC.

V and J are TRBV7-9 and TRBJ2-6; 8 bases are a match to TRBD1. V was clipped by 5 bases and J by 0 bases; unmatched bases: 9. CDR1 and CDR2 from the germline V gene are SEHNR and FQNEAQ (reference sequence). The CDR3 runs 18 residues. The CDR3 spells CASSQGQGFPSGANVLTF. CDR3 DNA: TGTGCCAGCAGCCAAGGACAGGGATTCCCCTCTGGGGCCAACGTCCTGACTTTC.

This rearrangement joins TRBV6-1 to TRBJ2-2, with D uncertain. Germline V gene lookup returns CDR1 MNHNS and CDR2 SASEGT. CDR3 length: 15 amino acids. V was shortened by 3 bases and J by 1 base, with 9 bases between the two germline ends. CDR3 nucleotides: TGTGCCAGCAGTGAGTCGTCGTGGAACACCGGGGAGCTGTTTTTT. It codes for CASSESSWNTGELFF.